This TCR beta chain came from a study of T cell changes during pregnancy in multiple sclerosis. Trimming left V 5 bases short and J 2 bases short, with 14 bases between. This CDR3 spans 15 amino acids. Per germline, CDR1 MDHEN and CDR2 SYDVKM. Profiled with immunoSEQ multiplex PCR; TCRdb holds only in-frame clones, not every one. Of 45,000 to 60,000 clones in the sample, about 91% were seen once. The TCR comes from a female donor with multiple sclerosis, enrolled in a pregnancy study. This material consisted of CD4+ T cells from peripheral blood mononuclear cells, taken in the second trimester of pregnancy. The chain uses TRBV28 and TRBJ2-3, with TRBD2 as a possible D gene (6 bases). CDR3 residues: CASSGSEGLTDTQYF. In DNA form, the CDR3 reads TGTGCCAGCAGTGGCTCGGAGGGCCTCACAGATACGCAGTATTTT.